This entry features one TCR beta chain sequence. Sequencing was performed with immunoSEQ multiplex PCR; in TCRdb, only in-frame clones are kept and a portion is missing. The table shows a few hundred thousand clones, with roughly 95% occurring only once. These data originate in a study of shared clonotypes between healthy human individuals. Naive CD8 isolation took CD45RO-negative cells positively selected for CCR7 and excluded terminally differentiated effector memory CD45RA+ cells. The source is a woman aged 25 to 39 in good health. The sample comprised naive CD8+ T cells sorted from blood.

The CDR3 region is CATSDRGQGETQYF. CDR3 in DNA: TGTGCCACCAGCGACAGGGGGCAAGGAGAGACCCAGTACTTC. The rearrangement joins TRBV2 to TRBJ2-5; the match to TRBD1 covers 10 bases. Germline loops: CDR1 SNHLY, CDR2 FYNNEI. This CDR3 comprises 14 residues. With 10 bases clipped from V and 4 bases from J, the junction kept 9 bases outside the gene matches.